The entry below gives a single T cell receptor beta chain sequence along with its context. This specimen belongs to a study of T cell repertoires and Cas9 in healthy adults. Using immunoSEQ multiplex PCR, the repertoire was profiled, and TCRdb retains in-frame clones only, with some absent. Of fewer than 15,000 clones in the sample, about nine tenths were seen once. Sequenced: Tregs (CD4+, CD25+, CD127-, CD137-, CD154-) from PBMCs; culture status not recorded. The sequence came from a human donor in good health.

The CDR3 bases are TGTGCCAGCAGCCCTGGGACAGCCTACCAAGAGACCCAGTACTTC. Residues: CASSPGTAYQETQYF. This sequence joins TRBV7-9 and TRBJ2-5; 7 nucleotides align to TRBD1. V dropped 5 bases and J dropped 0; count of bases not matched to a gene: 6. In germline, CDR1 is SEHNR, CDR2 FQNEAQ (reference sequence). The CDR3 consists of 15 residues.